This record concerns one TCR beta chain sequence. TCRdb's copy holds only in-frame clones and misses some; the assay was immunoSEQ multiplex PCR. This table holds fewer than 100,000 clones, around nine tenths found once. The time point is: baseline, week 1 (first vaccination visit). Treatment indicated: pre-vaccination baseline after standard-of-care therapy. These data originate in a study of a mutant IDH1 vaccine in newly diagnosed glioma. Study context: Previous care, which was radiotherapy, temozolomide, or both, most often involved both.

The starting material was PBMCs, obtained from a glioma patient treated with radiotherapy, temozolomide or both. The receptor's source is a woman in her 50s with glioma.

In nucleotides, the CDR3 is TGTGCCTGGAGTCGTCAGGGGACTGGAAACACCATATATTTT. This translates into CAWSRQGTGNTIYF. The chain combines TRBV30 with TRBJ1-3, with D maybe TRBD1 (6 bases). This CDR3 is built from 14 residues. Deletions cut 2 bases from V and 2 bases from J, with 10 bases between. Germline loops: CDR1 GTSNPN, CDR2 SVGIG (reference sequence).